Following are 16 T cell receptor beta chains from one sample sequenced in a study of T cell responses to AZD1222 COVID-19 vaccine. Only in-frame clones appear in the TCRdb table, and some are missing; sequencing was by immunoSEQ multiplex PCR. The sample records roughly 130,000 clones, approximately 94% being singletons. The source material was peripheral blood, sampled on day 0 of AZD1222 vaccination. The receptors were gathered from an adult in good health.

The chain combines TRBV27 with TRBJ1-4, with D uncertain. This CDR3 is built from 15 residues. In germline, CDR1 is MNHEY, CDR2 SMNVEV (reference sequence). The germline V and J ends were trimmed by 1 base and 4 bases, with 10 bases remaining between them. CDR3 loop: CASSLFGVFNEKLFF. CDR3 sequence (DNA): TGTGCCAGCAGTTTATTCGGGGTGTTTAATGAAAAACTGTTTTTT.

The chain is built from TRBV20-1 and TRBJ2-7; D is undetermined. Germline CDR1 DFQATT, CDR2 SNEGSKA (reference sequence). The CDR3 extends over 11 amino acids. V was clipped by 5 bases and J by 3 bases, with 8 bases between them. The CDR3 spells CSARPNYEQYF. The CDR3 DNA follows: TGCAGTGCTCGACCGAACTACGAGCAGTACTTC.

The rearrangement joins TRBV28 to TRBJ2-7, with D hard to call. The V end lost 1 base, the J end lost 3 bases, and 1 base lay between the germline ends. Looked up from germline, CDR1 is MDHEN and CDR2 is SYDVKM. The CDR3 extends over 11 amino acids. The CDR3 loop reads CASSLYYEQYF. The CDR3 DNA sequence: TGTGCCAGCAGTTTATACTACGAGCAGTACTTC.

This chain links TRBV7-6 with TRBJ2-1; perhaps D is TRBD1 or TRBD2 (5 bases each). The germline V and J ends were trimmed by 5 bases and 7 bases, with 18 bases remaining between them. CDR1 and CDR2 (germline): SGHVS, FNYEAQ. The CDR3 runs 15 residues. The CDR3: CASSGGRAKGNEQFF. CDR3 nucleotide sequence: TGTGCCAGCAGCGGGGGTCGGGCAAAGGGGAATGAGCAGTTCTTC.

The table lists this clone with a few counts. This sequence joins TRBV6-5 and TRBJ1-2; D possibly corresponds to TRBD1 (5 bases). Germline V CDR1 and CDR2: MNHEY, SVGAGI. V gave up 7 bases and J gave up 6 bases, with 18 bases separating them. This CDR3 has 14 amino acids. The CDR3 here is CASKQDKPSHGYTF. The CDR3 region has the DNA TGTGCCAGCAAACAGGACAAACCCTCCCATGGCTACACCTTC.

CDR3 amino acids: CASSRGDRVRSPEQYF. The CDR3 DNA follows: TGTGCCAGCAGTAGAGGGGACAGGGTCAGGTCTCCCGAGCAGTACTTC. V and J are TRBV6-2 or TRBV6-3 and TRBJ2-7, with 9 positions matching TRBD1. The CDR3 sequence is 16 residues long. Germline V gene data show CDR1 as MNHEY and CDR2 as SVGEGT. V trimming: 5 bases; J trimming: 6 bases; junction bases outside the gene matches: 14.

The CDR3: CASSPSGTGGTEAFF. Here the CDR3 DNA reads TGTGCCAGCTCACCATCCGGGACAGGGGGGACTGAAGCTTTCTTT. The chain couples TRBV18 to TRBJ1-1, with 11 nucleotides matching TRBD1. The CDR3 totals 15 residues. CDR1 and CDR2 (germline): KGHSH, LQKENI. Germline trimming cut 2 bases from V and 5 bases from J; bases unmatched to any gene: 4.

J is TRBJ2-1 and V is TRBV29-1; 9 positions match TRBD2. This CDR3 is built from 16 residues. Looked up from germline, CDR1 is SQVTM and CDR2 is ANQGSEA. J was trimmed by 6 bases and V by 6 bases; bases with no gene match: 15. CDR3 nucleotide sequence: TGCAGCGTCGTGCCCTTTCGAGGCGGGAGGGCCAATGAGCAGTTCTTC. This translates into CSVVPFRGGRANEQFF.

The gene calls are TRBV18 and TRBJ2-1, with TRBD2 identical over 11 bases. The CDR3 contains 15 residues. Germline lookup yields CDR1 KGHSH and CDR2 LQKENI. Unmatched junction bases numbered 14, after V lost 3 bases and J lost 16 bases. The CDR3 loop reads CASSPTGVQTSGKFF. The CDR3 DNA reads TGTGCCAGCTCACCTACAGGGGTTCAGACTAGCGGGAAATTCTTC.

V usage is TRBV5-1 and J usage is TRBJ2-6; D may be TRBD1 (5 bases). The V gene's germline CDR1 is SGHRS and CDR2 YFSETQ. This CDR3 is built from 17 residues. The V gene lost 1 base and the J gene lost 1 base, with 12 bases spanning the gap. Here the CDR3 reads CASSLTRVGSGANVLTF. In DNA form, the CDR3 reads TGCGCCAGCAGCTTGACCAGGGTTGGTTCTGGGGCCAACGTCCTGACTTTC.

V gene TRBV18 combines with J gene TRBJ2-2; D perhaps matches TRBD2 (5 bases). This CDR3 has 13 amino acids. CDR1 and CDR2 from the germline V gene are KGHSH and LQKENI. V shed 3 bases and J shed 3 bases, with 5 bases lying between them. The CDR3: CASSPDYTGELFF. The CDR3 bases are TGTGCCAGCTCACCGGACTACACCGGGGAGCTGTTTTTT.

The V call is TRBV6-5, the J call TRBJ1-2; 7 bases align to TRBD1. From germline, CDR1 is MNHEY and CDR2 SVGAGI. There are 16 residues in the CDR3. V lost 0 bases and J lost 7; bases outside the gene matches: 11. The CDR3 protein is CASSYSHRQGPGGYTF. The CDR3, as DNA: TGTGCCAGCAGTTACTCGCACCGACAGGGCCCGGGTGGCTACACCTTC.

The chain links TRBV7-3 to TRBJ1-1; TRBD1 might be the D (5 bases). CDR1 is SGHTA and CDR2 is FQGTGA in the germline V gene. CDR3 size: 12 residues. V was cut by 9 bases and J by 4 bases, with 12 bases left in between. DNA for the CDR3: TGTGCCAGTGGCCTTGGGGGCACTGAAGCTTTCTTT. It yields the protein CASGLGGTEAFF.

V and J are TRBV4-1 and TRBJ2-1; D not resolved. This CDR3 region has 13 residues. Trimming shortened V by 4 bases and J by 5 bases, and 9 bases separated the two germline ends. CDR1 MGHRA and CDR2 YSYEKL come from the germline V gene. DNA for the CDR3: TGCGCCAGCAGCCCGTACGGCAACAATGAGCAGTTCTTC. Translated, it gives CASSPYGNNEQFF.

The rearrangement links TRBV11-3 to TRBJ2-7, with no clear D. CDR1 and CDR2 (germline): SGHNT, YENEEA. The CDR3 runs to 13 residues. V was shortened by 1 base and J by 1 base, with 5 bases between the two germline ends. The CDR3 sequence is CASSLGRSYEQYF. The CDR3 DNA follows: TGTGCCAGCAGCTTAGGACGGTCCTACGAGCAGTACTTC.

The CDR3 DNA is TGTGCCAGCAGTTTATCCTCCCCAGTGATTAATGAAAAACTGTTTTTT. Residues: CASSLSSPVINEKLFF. This sequence joins TRBV27 and TRBJ1-4; no reliable D call. V shed 0 bases and J shed 4 bases, with 12 bases lying between them. In germline, CDR1 is MNHEY, CDR2 SMNVEV (reference sequence). The CDR3 is made up of 16 amino acids.